Listed below are T cell receptor beta chains from one sample, sequenced in a study of blood T cell repertoires in COVID-19. The repertoire was sequenced with immunoSEQ multiplex PCR; TCRdb's copy has only in-frame clones and lacks some. The data hold over 50,000 clones, with roughly 80% observed a single time. Sequencing used PBMCs or T cells enriched from blood (not recorded which). The receptor source for this set is a woman between 40 and 50 years old with acute COVID-19. Both conserved end residues are part of each CDR3. D genes are given only for firm matches. A clone size is listed for some rows: how often the clone was seen (once, few, many), or a class if it is expanded.

TRBV3-1/TRBV3-2	.	TRBD1	TRBJ2-1	TGTGCCAGCAGCCCCCCGGGACAGGACTACAATGAGCAGTTCTTC	CASSPPGQDYNEQFF
TRBV28	.	TRBD2	TRBJ2-7	TGTGCCAGCTGCCCGCTAGCGGGAGTTGCCGAGCAGTACTTC	CASCPLAGVAEQYF
TRBV6-5	few	.	TRBJ1-6	TGTGCCAGCAGTTACTCGGGGAGCTCCTATAATTCACCCCTCCACTTT	CASSYSGSSYNSPLHF
TRBV18	few	TRBD2	TRBJ2-2	TGTGCCAGCTCACCACTTGGACTAGCGGGAGGATTGAACACCGGGGAGCTGTTTTTT	CASSPLGLAGGLNTGELFF
TRBV5-6	.	TRBD2	TRBJ2-1	TGTGCCAGCAGCCGTCTAGCGGGAGCCAAGTCCTACAATGAGCAGTTCTTC	CASSRLAGAKSYNEQFF
TRBV11-2	.	.	TRBJ1-5	TGTGCCAGCAGCACAGAGGGACAAGACAATCAGCCCCAGCATTTT	CASSTEGQDNQPQHF
TRBV5-6	.	.	TRBJ2-7	TGTGCCAGCAGCCCCACCACCTACAGTTACGAGCAGTACTTC	CASSPTTYSYEQYF
TRBV9	.	TRBD1	TRBJ2-7	TGTGCCAGCAGCCCGGGACAGGGGGCTTACGAGCAGTACTTC	CASSPGQGAYEQYF
TRBV12-3/TRBV12-4	.	.	TRBJ2-2	TGTGTCTGCGTTTTGGTAGCCGGGGAGCTGTTTTTT	CVCVLVAGELFF
TRBV6-5	.	TRBD1	TRBJ2-7	TGTGCCAGCTCAAAGGGGGCTAGCTACGAGCAGTACTTC	CASSKGASYEQYF
TRBV2	.	.	TRBJ2-2	TGTGCCAGCACTATGAACACCGGGGAGCTGTTTTTT	CASTMNTGELFF
TRBV19	.	.	TRBJ2-3	TGTGCCAGTAGTGCTAGGGGTACGCAGTATTTT	CASSARGTQYF
TRBV19	once	.	TRBJ1-5	TGTGCCAGTACCCAGAACGCCTATCAGCCCCAGCATTTT	CASTQNAYQPQHF
TRBV9	.	.	TRBJ1-1	TGTGCCAGCAGCGGGCTACAGGGCGGGAACACTGAAGCTTTCTTT	CASSGLQGGNTEAFF
TRBV11-2	.	.	TRBJ1-1	TGTGCCAGCAGCTTCGGGTACAGGCCACTCTCGAAAATGAACACTGAAGCTTTCTTT	CASSFGYRPLSKMNTEAFF
TRBV2	.	TRBD1	TRBJ1-1	TGTGCCAGCAGTGAAAGGGCAACAGGGGAGGACACTGAAGCTTTCTTT	CASSERATGEDTEAFF
TRBV5-1	.	TRBD1	TRBJ2-7	TGCGCCAGCAGCTTGGCCGGGACAGGGGCCTTCTACGAGCAGTACTTC	CASSLAGTGAFYEQYF